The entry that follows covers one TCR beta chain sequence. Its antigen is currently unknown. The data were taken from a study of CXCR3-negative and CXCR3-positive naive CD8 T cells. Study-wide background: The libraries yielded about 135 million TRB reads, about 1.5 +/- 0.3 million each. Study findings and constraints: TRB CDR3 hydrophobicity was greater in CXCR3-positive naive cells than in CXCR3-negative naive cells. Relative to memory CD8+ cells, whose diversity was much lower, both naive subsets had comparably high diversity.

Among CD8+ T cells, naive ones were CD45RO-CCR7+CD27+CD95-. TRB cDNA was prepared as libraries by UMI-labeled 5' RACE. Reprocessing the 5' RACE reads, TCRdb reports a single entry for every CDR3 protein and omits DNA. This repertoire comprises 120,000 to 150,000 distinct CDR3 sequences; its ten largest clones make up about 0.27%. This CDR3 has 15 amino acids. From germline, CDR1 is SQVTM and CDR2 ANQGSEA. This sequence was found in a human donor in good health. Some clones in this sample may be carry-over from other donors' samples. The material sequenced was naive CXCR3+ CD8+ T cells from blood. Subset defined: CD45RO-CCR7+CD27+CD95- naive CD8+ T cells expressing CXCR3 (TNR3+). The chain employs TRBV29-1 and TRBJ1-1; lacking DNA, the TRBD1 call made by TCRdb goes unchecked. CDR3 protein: CSVLGGEMYNTEAFF.